The T cell receptor beta chain described here comes from a study of molecular identifiers for immune sequencing clone quantification. Naive CD8 T cells were picked out by sorting for CD8+CD4-CCR7+CD45RA+. TCRdb reprocessed the PCR reads via MiXCR and lists one record per CDR3 protein. Seen here are 45,000 to 60,000 distinct CDR3 sequences, about a third observed once, and the top ten hold 3% to 4%. The TCR was taken from a human donor in good health. Some libraries in this study had Jurkat cell RNA spiked in. The material sequenced was naive CD8+ T cells from blood, with Jurkat cell RNA spiked in. The subset was: FACS-sorted CD8+CD4-CCR7+CD45RA+ naive T cells.

CDR3 coding DNA: TGTGCCAGCAGGCAACTAGACAGGGGTACCCACCAAGAGACCCAGTACTTC. Translated, it gives CASRQLDRGTHQETQYF. The rearrangement uses TRBV7-9 and TRBJ2-5; TRBD1 matches 8 bases. This CDR3 contains 17 residues. The junction had 12 bases not matched to a gene; V was cut back by 6 bases and J by 0 bases. CDR1 SEHNR and CDR2 FQNEAQ come from the germline V gene (reference sequence).